A single sample is the source of the 17 T cell receptor beta chains below, sequenced in a study of identical twins (TCRdb year 2016). Libraries were built with 5' RACE. The data were produced on an Illumina HiSeq 2000. TCRdb took the public reads, trimmed them with fastp at Q25, ran MiXCR for clone calling and kept in-frame beta chains. Identical CDR3 protein sequences are pooled into one entry, listed with their most common genes and DNA. In this sample the table shows 250,000 or so distinct CDR3 sequences, 7% of which occur a single time. The biggest ten clones account for 3.5% to 4% of the sample. The same sample was also studied in work on yellow fever vaccine responses in identical twins.

The sample taken for sequencing was memory (CD45RO+) T cells sorted from blood. The sample's cell subset or site label is to be understood as: CD45RO+ enriched T cells. These receptor sequences come from a woman aged 18-29 years in good health.

This clonotype has just a few counts. The chain combines TRBV11-2 with TRBJ2-1; TRBD1 matches at 7 bases. The CDR3 is 15 amino acids. The germline CDR1 and CDR2 sequences are SGHAT and FQNNGV. Trimming removed 4 bases from V and 9 bases from J; junction bases left unmatched: 12. CDR3 coding DNA: TGTGCCAGCAGCTCCACAACTCAACAGGGGCTTGAGCAGTTCTTC. It yields the protein CASSSTTQQGLEQFF.

This sequence joins TRBV3-1 and TRBJ2-1; 12 nucleotides agree with TRBD2. The CDR3 runs to 16 residues. J gave up 9 bases and V 8 bases, and 14 bases lay outside the gene matches. Germline V gives CDR1 LGHDT, CDR2 YNNKEL (reference sequence). CDR3 DNA sequence: TGTGCCAGCGGAAGCGGACTAGCGGGAAAAAGGGGTGAGCAGTTCTTC. Translated: CASGSGLAGKRGEQFF.

There are a few counts of this clonotype. The gene calls are TRBV5-1 and TRBJ1-6, with 8 bases that match TRBD1. After removal of 4 bases from V and 8 bases from J, the junction contained 5 bases not matched to a gene. The CDR3 consists of 14 residues. CDR1 SGHRS and CDR2 YFSETQ come from the germline V gene. In nucleotides, the CDR3 is TGCGCCAGCAGCCAGACAGGGGCGGATTCACCCCTCCACTTT. Its translation: CASSQTGADSPLHF.

This clonotype appeared a few times. The chain links TRBV21-1 to TRBJ1-5; the table's D call TRBD1 went unverified against the DNA. TRBV21-1 is shown as a pseudogene. The CDR3 runs 16 residues. CDR3 amino acids: CASSTQDRGSDQPQHF. The CDR3 nucleotides are TGTGCCAGCAGCACCCAGGACAGGGGGTCGGATCAGCCCCAGCATTTT.

The rearrangement uses TRBV11-2 and TRBJ1-1; 7 nucleotides line up with TRBD1. The germline CDR1 and CDR2 sequences are SGHAT and FQNNGV. This CDR3 has 13 amino acids. V lost 7 bases and J lost 4; bases outside the gene matches: 6. The CDR3 protein is CASTQGVGTEAFF. The CDR3 nucleotides are TGTGCCAGCACGCAGGGGGTGGGCACTGAAGCTTTCTTT.

The rearrangement links TRBV2 to TRBJ1-2; a possible D gene is TRBD1 (5 bases). Germline CDR1 reads SNHLY; CDR2 reads FYNNEI. Trimming took 7 bases from V and 6 from J, leaving 21 bases between them. The CDR3 is made up of 15 amino acids. The DNA for the CDR3 is TGTGCCAGCACCGATATCCGACAGAAGTCGAATGGCTACACCTTC. Its protein is CASTDIRQKSNGYTF.

The sample holds a few counts of this clonotype. The rearrangement joins TRBV7-2 to TRBJ2-5, with 16 bases matching TRBD2. CDR1 is SGHTA and CDR2 is FQGNSA in the germline V gene. The CDR3 is made up of 17 amino acids. Trimming at V came to 5 bases and at J to 5 bases, leaving 8 bases not matched to a gene. CDR3 nucleotides: TGTGCCAGCAGCCTGGGACTAGCGGGAGGGGTCGGCGAGACCCAGTACTTC. This codes for CASSLGLAGGVGETQYF.

CDR3 amino acids: CASSAPGQTFDEQFF. The DNA for the CDR3 is TGTGCCAGCAGCGCGCCGGGACAGACCTTCGATGAGCAGTTCTTC. This chain uses TRBV7-2 with TRBJ2-1, with TRBD1 matching 7 bases. CDR3 length: 15 residues. V lost 5 bases to trimming and J lost 8 bases; unmatched junction nucleotides: 12. Germline V gene lookup returns CDR1 SGHTA and CDR2 FQGNSA.

The V call is TRBV20-1, the J call TRBJ1-5; D unresolved. Germline CDR1 is DFQATT and CDR2 is SNEGSKA (reference sequence). The CDR3 length is 12 residues. V was trimmed by 0 bases and J by 6 bases, leaving 6 bases between them. DNA for the CDR3: TGCAGTGCTAGAGATATGGGTCAGCCCCAGCATTTT. This sequence encodes CSARDMGQPQHF.

This clonotype came up many times. In nucleotides, the CDR3 is TGTGCCAACCGGGCCAAGGGGACCGGGGAGCTGTTTTTT. This sequence encodes CANRAKGTGELFF. The V and J genes are TRBV2 and TRBJ2-2; weak D call: TRBD1 (5 bases). The CDR3 runs 13 residues. The V gene lost 10 bases and the J gene lost 5 bases, with 14 bases spanning the gap. The germline CDR1 and CDR2 sequences are SNHLY and FYNNEI.

The chain recombines TRBV9 with TRBJ2-1, with 7 bases fitting TRBD2. Germline CDR1 is SGDLS and CDR2 is YYNGEE. V trimming: 0 bases; J trimming: 5 bases; junction bases outside the gene matches: 2. CDR3 length: 14 amino acids. CDR3 coding DNA: TGTGCCAGCAGCGTAGCGGGGGGACACAATGAGCAGTTCTTC. It is translated as CASSVAGGHNEQFF.

This clonotype was observed at least ten times. This sequence joins TRBV29-1 and TRBJ1-1; 9 bases align to TRBD1. The CDR3 is made up of 14 amino acids. J gave up 4 bases and V 6 bases, and 9 bases lay outside the gene matches. Germline V gene sequence: CDR1 SQVTM, CDR2 ANQGSEA. The CDR3 DNA sequence: TGCAGCGTCGCAGTTACAGGGGGCGGCACTGAAGCTTTCTTT. Translation: CSVAVTGGGTEAFF.

The chain employs TRBV20-1 and TRBJ1-6, with D perhaps matching TRBD1 (6 bases). Germline V gives CDR1 DFQATT, CDR2 SNEGSKA (reference sequence). V was clipped by 3 bases and J by 9 bases, with 12 bases between them. This CDR3 contains 13 residues. For the CDR3, the DNA is TGCAGTGCTAGGCTGGACAGTGCTTCACCCCTCCACTTT. Amino acid sequence: CSARLDSASPLHF.

This clonotype was observed at least ten times. The chain uses TRBV29-1 and TRBJ2-5; 7 bases align to TRBD2. V was clipped by 3 bases and J by 0 bases; unmatched bases: 1. The CDR3 is 13 residues long. Germline V CDR1 and CDR2: SQVTM, ANQGSEA. The CDR3, as DNA: TGCAGCGTTGACGGGGGGAACCAAGAGACCCAGTACTTC. As protein: CSVDGGNQETQYF.

This clonotype was detected only a few times. This chain uses TRBV3-1 with TRBJ2-1; D is undetermined. V was pared by 3 bases and J by 14 bases, with 17 bases between. The length of the CDR3 is 13 residues. CDR1 and CDR2 (germline): LGHDT, YNNKEL (reference sequence). In DNA, the CDR3 is TGTGCCAGCAGCCATCCCACCCGGGCTTTGAAGTTCTTC. Translating it yields CASSHPTRALKFF.

This clonotype was detected a few times. The chain links TRBV23-1 to TRBJ2-7, with a weak D call TRBD1 (6 bases). TRBV23-1 is an open reading frame, and its role is uncertain. V was clipped by 4 bases and J by 6 bases, with 19 bases between them. The CDR3 contains 15 residues. The CDR3 sequence is CASSLTGHPEIEQYV. CDR3 nucleotides: TGCGCCAGCAGTCTTACGGGACACCCTGAAATCGAGCAGTACGTC.

A few counts support this clonotype. The V and J genes are TRBV6-6 and TRBJ2-4; unclear D gene. Trimming stripped 2 bases from V and 7 bases from J, with 6 bases between. This CDR3 contains 12 residues. Germline assignment: CDR1 MNHNY and CDR2 SVGAGI (reference sequence). DNA for the CDR3: TGTGCCAGCAGTTACCACAGTAACATTCAGTACTTC. It translates to CASSYHSNIQYF.